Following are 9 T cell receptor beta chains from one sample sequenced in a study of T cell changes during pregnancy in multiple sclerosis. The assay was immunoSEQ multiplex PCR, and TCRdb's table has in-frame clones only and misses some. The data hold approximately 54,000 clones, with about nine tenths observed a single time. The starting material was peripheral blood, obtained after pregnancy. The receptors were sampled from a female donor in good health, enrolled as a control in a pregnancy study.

The CDR3 DNA is TGTGCCAGCACCTTGGGGGGGGTTAGTGGCTACACCTTC. This sequence encodes CASTLGGVSGYTF. This chain joins TRBV6-5 and TRBJ1-2; the D gene is possibly TRBD1 (5 bases). The CDR3 loop spans 13 amino acids. The germline CDR1 and CDR2 sequences are MNHEY and SVGAGI. The V and J ends lost 7 bases and 7 bases respectively, with 16 bases between them.

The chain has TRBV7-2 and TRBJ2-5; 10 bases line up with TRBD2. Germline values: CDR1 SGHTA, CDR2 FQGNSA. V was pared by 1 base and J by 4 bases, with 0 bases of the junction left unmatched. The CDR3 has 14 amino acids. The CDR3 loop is CASSLGLAGETQYF. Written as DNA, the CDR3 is TGTGCCAGCAGCTTAGGACTAGCGGGAGAGACCCAGTACTTC. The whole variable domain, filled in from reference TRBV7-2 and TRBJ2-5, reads GAGVSQSPSNKVTEKGKDVELRCDPISGHTALYWYRQSLGQGLEFLIYFQGNSAPDKSGLPSDRFSAERTGGSVSTLTIQRTQQEDSAVYLCASSLGLAGETQYFGPGTRLLVL.

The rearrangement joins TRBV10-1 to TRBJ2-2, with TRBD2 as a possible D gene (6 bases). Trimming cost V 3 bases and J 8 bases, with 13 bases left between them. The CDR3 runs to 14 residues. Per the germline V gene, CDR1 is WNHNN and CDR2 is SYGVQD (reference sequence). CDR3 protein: CASSDGGESGELFF. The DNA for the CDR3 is TGCGCCAGCAGTGACGGGGGAGAATCGGGGGAGCTGTTTTTT.

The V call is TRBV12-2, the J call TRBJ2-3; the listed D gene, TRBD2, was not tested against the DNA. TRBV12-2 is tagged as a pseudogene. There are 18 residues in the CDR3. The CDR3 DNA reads TGTGCAAGTCGCCCGCTAGCGGGCCCAAAGGGGGGCGCAGATACGCAGTATTTT. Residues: CASRPLAGPKGGADTQYF.

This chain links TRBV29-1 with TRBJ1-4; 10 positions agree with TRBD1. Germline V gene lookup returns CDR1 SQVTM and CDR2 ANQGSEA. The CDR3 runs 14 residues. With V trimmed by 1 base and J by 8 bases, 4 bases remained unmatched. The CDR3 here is CSVEAGQGREKLFF. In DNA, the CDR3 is TGCAGCGTTGAAGCGGGACAGGGGAGAGAAAAACTGTTTTTT.

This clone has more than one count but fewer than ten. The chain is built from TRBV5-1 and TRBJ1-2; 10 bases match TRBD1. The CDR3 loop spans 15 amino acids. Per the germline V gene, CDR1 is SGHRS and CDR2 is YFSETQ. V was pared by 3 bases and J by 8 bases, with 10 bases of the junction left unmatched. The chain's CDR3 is CASSSLTGGDGGYTF. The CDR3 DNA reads TGCGCCAGCAGCTCGTTGACAGGGGGCGATGGAGGCTACACCTTC.

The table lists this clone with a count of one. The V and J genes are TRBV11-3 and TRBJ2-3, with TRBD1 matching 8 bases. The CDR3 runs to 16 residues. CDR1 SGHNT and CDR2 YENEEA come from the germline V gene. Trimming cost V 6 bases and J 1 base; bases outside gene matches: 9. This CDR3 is CASSWQGAGGTDTQYF. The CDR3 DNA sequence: TGTGCCAGCAGTTGGCAGGGGGCTGGGGGCACAGATACGCAGTATTTT.

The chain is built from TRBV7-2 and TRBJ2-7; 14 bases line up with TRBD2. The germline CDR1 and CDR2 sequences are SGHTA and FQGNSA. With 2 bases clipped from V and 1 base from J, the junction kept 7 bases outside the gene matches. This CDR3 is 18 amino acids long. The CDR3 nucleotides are TGTGCCAGCAGCTTACAGACTAGCGGGAGGGGAATATCCTACGAGCAGTACTTC. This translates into CASSLQTSGRGISYEQYF.

The CDR3 spells CASSMARPRGGYTF. The CDR3 nucleotides are TGTGCCAGTAGTATGGCGCGCCCCAGGGGGGGCTACACCTTC. The J gene is TRBJ1-2, the V gene TRBV19; 7 bases are a match to TRBD1. The CDR3 contains 14 residues. Trimming took 3 bases from V and 8 from J; bases not matched to a gene: 9. The germline V gene has CDR1 LNHDA and CDR2 SQIVND (reference sequence).